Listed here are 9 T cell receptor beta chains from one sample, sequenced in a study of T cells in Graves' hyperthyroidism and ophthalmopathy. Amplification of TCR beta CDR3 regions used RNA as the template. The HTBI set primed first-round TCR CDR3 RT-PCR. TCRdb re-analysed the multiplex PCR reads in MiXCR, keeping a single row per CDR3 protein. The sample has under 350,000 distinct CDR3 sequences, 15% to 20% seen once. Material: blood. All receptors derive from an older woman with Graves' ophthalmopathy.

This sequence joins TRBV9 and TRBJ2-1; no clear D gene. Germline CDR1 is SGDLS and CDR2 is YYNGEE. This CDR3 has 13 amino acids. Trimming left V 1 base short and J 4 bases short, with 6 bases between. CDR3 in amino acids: CASSVKMYNEQFF. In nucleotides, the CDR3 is TGTGCCAGCAGCGTAAAAATGTACAATGAGCAGTTCTTC.

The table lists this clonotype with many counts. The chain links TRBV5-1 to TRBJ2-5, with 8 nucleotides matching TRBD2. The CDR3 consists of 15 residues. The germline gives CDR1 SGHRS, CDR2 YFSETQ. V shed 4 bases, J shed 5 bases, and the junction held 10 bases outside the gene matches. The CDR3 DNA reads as TGCGCCAGCAGCATATCCGGGACTAGATTCGAGACCCAGTACTTC. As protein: CASSISGTRFETQYF.

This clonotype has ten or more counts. The CDR3 is CASSRTGGPDNEQFF. Written as DNA, the CDR3 is TGTGCCAGCAGCCGAACGGGGGGGCCGGACAATGAGCAGTTCTTC. J is TRBJ2-1 and V is TRBV4-2, with 8 bases aligning to TRBD2. This CDR3 has 15 amino acids. Germline V gives CDR1 LGHNA, CDR2 YNFKEQ. The J segment lost 5 bases and the V segment lost 4 bases, leaving 7 bases of the junction unmatched.

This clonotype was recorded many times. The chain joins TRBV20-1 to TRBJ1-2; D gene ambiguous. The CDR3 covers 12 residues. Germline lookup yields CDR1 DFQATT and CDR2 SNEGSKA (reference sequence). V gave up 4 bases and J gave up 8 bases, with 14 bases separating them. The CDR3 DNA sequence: TGCAGTGCTACGAGGATCGGAGGGGGCTACACCTTC. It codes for CSATRIGGGYTF.

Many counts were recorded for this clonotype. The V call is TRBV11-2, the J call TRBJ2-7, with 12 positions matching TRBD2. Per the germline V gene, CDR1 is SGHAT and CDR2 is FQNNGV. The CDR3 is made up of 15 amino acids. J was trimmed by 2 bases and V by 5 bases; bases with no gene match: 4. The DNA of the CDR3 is TGTGCCAGCAGCCTGACTAGCGGGAGCCCCTACGAGCAGTACTTC. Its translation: CASSLTSGSPYEQYF.

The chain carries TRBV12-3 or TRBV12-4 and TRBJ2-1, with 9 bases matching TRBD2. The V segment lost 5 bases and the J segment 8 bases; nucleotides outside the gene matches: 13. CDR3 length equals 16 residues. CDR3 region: CASSRASGKWGDEQFF. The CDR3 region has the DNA TGTGCCAGCAGTCGCGCTAGCGGGAAGTGGGGGGATGAGCAGTTCTTC.

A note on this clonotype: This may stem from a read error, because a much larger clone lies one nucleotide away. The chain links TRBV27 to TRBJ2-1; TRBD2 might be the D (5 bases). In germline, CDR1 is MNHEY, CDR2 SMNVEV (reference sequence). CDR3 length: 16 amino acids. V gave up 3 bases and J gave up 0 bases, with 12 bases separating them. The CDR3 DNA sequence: TGTGCCAGCAGTTTTAACGGGGAAACCTCCTACAATGAGCAGTTCTTC. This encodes CASSFNGETSYNEQFF.

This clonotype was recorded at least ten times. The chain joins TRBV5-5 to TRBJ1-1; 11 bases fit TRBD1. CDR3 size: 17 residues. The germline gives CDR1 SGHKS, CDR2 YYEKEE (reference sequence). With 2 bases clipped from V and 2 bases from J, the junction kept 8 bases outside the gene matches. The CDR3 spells CASSFRDRGTINTEAFF. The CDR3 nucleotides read TGTGCCAGCAGCTTCCGGGACAGGGGGACGATTAACACTGAAGCTTTCTTT. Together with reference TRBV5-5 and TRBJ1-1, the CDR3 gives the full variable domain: DAGVTQSPTHLIKTRGQQVTLRCSPISGHKSVSWYQQVLGQGPQFIFQYYEKEERGRGNFPDRFSARQFPNYSSELNVNALLLGDSALYLCASSFRDRGTINTEAFFGQGTRLTVV.

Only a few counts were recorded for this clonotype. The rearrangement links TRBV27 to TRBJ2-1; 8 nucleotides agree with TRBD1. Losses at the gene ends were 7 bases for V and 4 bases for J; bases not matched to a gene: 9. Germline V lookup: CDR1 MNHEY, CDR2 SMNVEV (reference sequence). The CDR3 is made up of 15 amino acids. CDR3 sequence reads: CASTTTGGLYNEQFF. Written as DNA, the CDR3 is TGTGCCAGCACCACTACAGGGGGTTTGTACAATGAGCAGTTCTTC.